The clone carrying this T cell receptor beta chain was seen only a few times. Its specificity is unknown. The data were taken from a study of shared clonotypes between healthy human individuals. The study's findings and limits: Depth of sequencing was expected to influence donor clonotype sharing.

Assay: immunoSEQ multiplex PCR; the TCRdb copy retains only in-frame clones and omits some. The sample lists around 2,000,000 clones, 85% to 95% occurring once. Trimming removed 1 base at V and 9 bases at J, with 13 bases between. Germline CDR1 and CDR2: SGHAT and FQNNGV. The CDR3 has 15 residues. The sample consisted of naive CD4+ T cells sorted from blood. Noted subset: CD45RA+ positively selected. This chain links TRBV11-2 with TRBJ1-6; D remains ambiguous. The sequence came from a man aged 18 to 29 in good health. In DNA, the CDR3 is TGTGCCAGCAGCTTAGCGGACGGGGAATCTTCACCCCTCCACTTT. It codes for CASSLADGESSPLHF.